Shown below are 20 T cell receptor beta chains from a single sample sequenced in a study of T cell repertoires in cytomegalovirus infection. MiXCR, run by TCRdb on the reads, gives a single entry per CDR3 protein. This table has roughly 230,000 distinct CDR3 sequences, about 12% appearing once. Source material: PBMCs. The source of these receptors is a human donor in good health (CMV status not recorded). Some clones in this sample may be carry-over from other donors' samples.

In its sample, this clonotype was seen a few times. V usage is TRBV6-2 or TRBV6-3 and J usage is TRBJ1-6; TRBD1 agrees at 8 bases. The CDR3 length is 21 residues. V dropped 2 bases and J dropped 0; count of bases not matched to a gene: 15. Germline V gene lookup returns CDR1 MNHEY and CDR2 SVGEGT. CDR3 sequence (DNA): TGTGCCAGCAGTTACCCCCAAACCGGGACAGGAATGAGCTCCTATAATTCACCCCTCCACTTT. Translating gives CASSYPQTGTGMSSYNSPLHF.

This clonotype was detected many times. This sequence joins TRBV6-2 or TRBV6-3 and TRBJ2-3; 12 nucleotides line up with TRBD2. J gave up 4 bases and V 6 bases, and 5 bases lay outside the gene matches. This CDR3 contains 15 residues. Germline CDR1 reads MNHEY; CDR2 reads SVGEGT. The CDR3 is CASRRLAGDSDTQYF. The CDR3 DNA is TGTGCCAGCAGACGACTAGCGGGAGACTCAGATACGCAGTATTTT.

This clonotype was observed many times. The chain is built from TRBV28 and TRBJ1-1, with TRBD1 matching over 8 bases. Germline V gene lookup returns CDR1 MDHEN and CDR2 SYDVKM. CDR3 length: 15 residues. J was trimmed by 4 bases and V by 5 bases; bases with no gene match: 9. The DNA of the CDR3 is TGTGCCAGCAGTGACAACAGGGGGTACGGCACTGAAGCTTTCTTT. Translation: CASSDNRGYGTEAFF.

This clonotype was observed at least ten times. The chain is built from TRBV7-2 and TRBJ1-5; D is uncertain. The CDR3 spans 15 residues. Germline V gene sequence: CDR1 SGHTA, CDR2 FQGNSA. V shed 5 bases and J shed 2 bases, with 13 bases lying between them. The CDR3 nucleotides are TGTGCCAGCAGCCTCCTGGACGGTCGCAATCAGCCCCAGCATTTT. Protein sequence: CASSLLDGRNQPQHF.

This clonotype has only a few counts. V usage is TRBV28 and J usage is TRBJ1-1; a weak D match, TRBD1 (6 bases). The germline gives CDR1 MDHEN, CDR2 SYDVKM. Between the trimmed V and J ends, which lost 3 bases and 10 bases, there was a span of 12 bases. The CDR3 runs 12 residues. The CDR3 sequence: CASSFGGRVAFF. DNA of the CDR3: TGTGCCAGCAGTTTCGGGGGGCGGGTAGCTTTCTTT.

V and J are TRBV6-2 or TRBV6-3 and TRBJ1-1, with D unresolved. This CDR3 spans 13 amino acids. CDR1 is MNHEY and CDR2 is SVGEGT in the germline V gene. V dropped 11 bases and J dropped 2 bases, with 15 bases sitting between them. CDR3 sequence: CAAHYGINTEAFF. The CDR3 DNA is TGTGCCGCTCACTACGGGATCAACACTGAAGCTTTCTTT.

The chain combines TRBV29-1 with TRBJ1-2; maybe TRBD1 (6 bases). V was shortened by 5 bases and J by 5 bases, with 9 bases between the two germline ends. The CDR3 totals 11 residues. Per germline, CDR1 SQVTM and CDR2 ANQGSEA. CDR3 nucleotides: TGCAGCGTTTCTCAGGGGTATGGCTACACCTTC. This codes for CSVSQGYGYTF.

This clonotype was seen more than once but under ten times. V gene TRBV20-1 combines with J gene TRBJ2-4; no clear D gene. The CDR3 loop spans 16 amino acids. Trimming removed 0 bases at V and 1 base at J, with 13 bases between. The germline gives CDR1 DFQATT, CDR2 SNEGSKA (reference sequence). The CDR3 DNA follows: TGCAGTGCTAGAGATCATACCGTTGGGGCCAAAAACATTCAGTACTTC. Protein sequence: CSARDHTVGAKNIQYF.

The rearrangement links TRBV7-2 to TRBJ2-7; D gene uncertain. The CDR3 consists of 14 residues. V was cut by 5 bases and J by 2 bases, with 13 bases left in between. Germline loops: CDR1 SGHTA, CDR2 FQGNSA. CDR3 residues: CASSVVAGAYEQYF. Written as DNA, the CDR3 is TGTGCCAGCAGCGTCGTTGCTGGGGCCTACGAGCAGTACTTC.

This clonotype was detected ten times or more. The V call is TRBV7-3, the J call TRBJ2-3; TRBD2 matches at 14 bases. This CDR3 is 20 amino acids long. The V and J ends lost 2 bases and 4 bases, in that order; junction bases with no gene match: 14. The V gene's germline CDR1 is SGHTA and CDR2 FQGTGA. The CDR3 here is CASSLVGRGLAGDIADTQYF. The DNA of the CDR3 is TGTGCCAGCAGCTTAGTTGGTAGGGGACTAGCGGGAGATATAGCAGATACGCAGTATTTT.

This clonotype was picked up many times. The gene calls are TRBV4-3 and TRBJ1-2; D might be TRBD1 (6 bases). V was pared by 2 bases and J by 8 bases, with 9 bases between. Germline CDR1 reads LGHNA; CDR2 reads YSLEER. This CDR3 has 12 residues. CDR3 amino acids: CASSQNRVGYTF. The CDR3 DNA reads TGCGCCAGCAGCCAAAACAGGGTGGGCTACACCTTC.

This CDR3 is CASSLDGRAFTDTQYF. CDR3 nucleotides: TGTGCCAGCAGCTTAGACGGGAGGGCCTTCACAGATACGCAGTATTTT. The chain couples TRBV11-2 to TRBJ2-3; 8 nucleotides agree with TRBD2. The trim removed 0 bases at V and 2 bases at J, leaving 4 bases unmatched. CDR3 length: 16 residues. Germline CDR1 and CDR2: SGHAT and FQNNGV. The full variable domain, its missing parts supplied by reference TRBV11-2 and TRBJ2-3, is EAGVAQSPRYKIIEKRQSVAFWCNPISGHATLYWYQQILGQGPKLLIQFQNNGVVDDSQLPKDRFSAERLKGVDSTLKIQPAKLEDSAVYLCASSLDGRAFTDTQYFGPGTRLTVL.

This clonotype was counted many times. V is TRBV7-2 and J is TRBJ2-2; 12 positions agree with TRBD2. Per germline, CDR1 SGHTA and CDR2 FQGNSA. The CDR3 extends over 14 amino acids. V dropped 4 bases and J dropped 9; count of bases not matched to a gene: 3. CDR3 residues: CASSSSGRARELFF. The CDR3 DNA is TGTGCCAGCAGCTCTAGCGGGAGGGCCCGGGAGCTGTTTTTT.

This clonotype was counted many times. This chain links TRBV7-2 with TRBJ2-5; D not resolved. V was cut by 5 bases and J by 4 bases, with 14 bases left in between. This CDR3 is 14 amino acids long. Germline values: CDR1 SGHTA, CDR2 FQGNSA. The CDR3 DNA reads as TGTGCCAGCAGCGGTCCTGGGAACGCAGAGACCCAGTACTTC. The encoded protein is CASSGPGNAETQYF.

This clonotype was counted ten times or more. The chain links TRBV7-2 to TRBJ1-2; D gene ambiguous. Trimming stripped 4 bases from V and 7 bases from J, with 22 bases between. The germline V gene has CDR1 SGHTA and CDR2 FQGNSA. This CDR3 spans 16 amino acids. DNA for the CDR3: TGTGCCAGCAGCTCAACCCCGCTAGGTCCTGGCGGTGGCTACACCTTC. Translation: CASSSTPLGPGGGYTF.

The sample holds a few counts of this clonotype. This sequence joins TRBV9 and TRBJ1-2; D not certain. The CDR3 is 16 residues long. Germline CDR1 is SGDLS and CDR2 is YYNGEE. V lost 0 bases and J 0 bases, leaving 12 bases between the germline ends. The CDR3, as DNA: TGTGCCAGCAGCGTAGACTTCACAGTTGCTAACTATGGCTACACCTTC. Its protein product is CASSVDFTVANYGYTF. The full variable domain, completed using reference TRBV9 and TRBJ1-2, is DSGVTQTPKHLITATGQRVTLRCSPRSGDLSVYWYQQSLDQGLQFLIQYYNGEERAKGNILERFSAQQFPDLHSELNLSSLELGDSALYFCASSVDFTVANYGYTFGSGTRLTVV.

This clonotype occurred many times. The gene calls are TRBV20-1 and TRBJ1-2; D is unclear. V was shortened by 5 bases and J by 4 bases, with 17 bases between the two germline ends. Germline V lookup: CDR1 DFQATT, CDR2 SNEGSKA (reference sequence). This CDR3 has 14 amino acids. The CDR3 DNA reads TGCAGTGCTGGAGCCGGGAGAAATTCCTATGGCTACACCTTC. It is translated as CSAGAGRNSYGYTF.

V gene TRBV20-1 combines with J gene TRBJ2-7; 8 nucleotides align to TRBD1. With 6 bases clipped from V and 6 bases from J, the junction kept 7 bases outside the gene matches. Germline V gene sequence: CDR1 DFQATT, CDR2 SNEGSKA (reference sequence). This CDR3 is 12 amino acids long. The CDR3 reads CSAPGQGSEQYF. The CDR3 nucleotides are TGCAGTGCCCCTGGACAGGGTAGCGAGCAGTACTTC.

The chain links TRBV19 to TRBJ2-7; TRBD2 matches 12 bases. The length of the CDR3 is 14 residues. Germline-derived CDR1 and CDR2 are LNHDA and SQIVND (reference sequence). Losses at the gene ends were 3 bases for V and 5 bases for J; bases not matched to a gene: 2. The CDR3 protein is CASSMTSGSNEQYF. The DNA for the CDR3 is TGTGCCAGTAGTATGACTAGCGGGAGTAACGAGCAGTACTTC. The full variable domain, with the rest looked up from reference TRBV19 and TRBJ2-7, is DGGITQSPKYLFRKEGQNVTLSCEQNLNHDAMYWYRQDPGQGLRLIYYSQIVNDFQKGDIAEGYSVSREKKESFPLTVTSAQKNPTAFYLCASSMTSGSNEQYFGPGTRLTVT.

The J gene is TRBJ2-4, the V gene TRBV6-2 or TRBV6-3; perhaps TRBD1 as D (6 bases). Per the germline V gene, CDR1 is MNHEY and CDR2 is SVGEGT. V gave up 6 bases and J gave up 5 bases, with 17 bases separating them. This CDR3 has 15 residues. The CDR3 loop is CASSFPDRPENIQYF. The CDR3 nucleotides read TGTGCCAGCAGCTTCCCTGACAGGCCTGAAAACATTCAGTACTTC.